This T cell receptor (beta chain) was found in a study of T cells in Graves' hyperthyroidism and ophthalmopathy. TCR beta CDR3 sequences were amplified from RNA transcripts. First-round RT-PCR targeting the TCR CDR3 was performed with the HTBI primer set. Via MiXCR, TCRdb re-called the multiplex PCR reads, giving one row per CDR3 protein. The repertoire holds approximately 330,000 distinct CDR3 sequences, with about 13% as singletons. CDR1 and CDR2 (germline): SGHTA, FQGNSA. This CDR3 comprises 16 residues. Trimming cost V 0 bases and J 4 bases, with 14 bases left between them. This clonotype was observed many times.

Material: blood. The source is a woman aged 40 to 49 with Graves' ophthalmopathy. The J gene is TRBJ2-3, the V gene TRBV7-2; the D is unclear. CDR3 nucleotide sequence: TGTGCCAGCAGCTTAGCGCTTCGCCGGGCGGCAGATACGCAGTATTTT. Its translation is CASSLALRRAADTQYF.